This T cell receptor beta chain came from a study of T-cell memory formation after mild COVID-19. There are a few counts of this clonotype. Germline CDR1 is SGHTA and CDR2 is FQGNSA. After removal of 6 bases from V and 2 bases from J, the junction contained 7 bases not matched to a gene. The CDR3 runs 15 residues. TCRdb re-called the 5' RACE reads with MiXCR, one entry per CDR3 protein. This table holds over 350,000 distinct CDR3 sequences, approximately 16% found once. This TCR was recovered from a man between 18 and 35 years old who had mild COVID-19 (a few samples of this study predate the infection). Cell type and time point are not known. The V gene is TRBV7-2, the J gene TRBJ1-5; 7 bases line up with TRBD1. Material: PBMCs or a T cell subset sorted from them (not recorded which). The CDR3 bases are TGTGCCAGCAGTTTTACAGGGGTTGGCAATCAGCCCCAGCATTTT. Amino acids: CASSFTGVGNQPQHF.